Each of the 6 T cell receptor beta chains below was sequenced from the same sample in a study of blood T cells in healthy people across ages. For the second PCR, which ran for about 6 to 11 cycles, a sample-barcoded 5' primer and a J-beta primer mix were used. TCRdb recomputed calls from the 5' RACE reads with MiXCR, one row per CDR3 protein. Of about 1.5 million distinct CDR3 sequences detected, approximately 38% appear once; the ten largest clones hold roughly 7.9%. Material: blood. Every receptor here comes from a woman between 18 and 29 years old in good health.

The chain couples TRBV29-1 to TRBJ2-2; TRBD2 is a possible D gene (6 bases). The CDR3 length is 15 residues. V dropped 7 bases and J dropped 0 bases, with 15 bases sitting between them. Germline V gene lookup returns CDR1 SQVTM and CDR2 ANQGSEA. The chain's CDR3 is CSAAAGRTNTGELFF. The CDR3 DNA reads as TGCAGCGCCGCCGCGGGACGAACGAACACCGGGGAGCTGTTTTTT.

This chain joins TRBV5-1 and TRBJ2-2; 12 positions match TRBD2. The CDR3 is made up of 18 amino acids. The trim removed 0 bases at V and 1 base at J, leaving 4 bases unmatched. CDR1 and CDR2 from the germline V gene are SGHRS and YFSETQ. The chain's CDR3 is CASSLASGGAENTGELFF. In DNA, the CDR3 is TGCGCCAGCAGCTTGGCTAGCGGGGGGGCCGAGAACACCGGGGAGCTGTTTTTT.

About this clonotype: The junction does not match germline at one end; this may be a read error. The V gene is TRBV9, the J gene TRBJ1-2; TRBD1 aligns across 7 bases. The CDR3 loop spans 13 amino acids. The germline V gene has CDR1 SGDLS and CDR2 YYNGEE. CDR3 residues: CACSVDRAYGYTF. As DNA, the CDR3 is TGTGCCTGCAGCGTAGACAGGGCTTATGGCTACACCTTC. Full variable domain (missing parts from reference TRBV9 and TRBJ1-2): DSGVTQTPKHLITATGQRVTLRCSPRSGDLSVYWYQQSLDQGLQFLIQYYNGEERAKGNILERFSAQQFPDLHSELNLSSLELGDSALYFCACSVDRAYGYTFGSGTRLTVV.

V usage is TRBV12-3 or TRBV12-4 and J usage is TRBJ2-1; D gene unclear. Trimming removed 2 bases from V and 9 bases from J, with 5 bases in between. This CDR3 has 11 residues. The CDR3 region is CASSLRVEQFF. The CDR3 DNA reads TGTGCCAGCAGTTTAAGGGTTGAGCAGTTCTTC.

This clonotype turned up a few times. The rearrangement links TRBV9 to TRBJ2-5; D might be TRBD1 or TRBD2, each matching 5 bases. Germline loops: CDR1 SGDLS, CDR2 YYNGEE. Trimming left V 3 bases short and J 3 bases short, with 12 bases between. The CDR3 length is 14 residues. CDR3 nucleotides: TGTGCCAGCAGCGCCGGGACGGAAAAAGAGACCCAGTACTTC. It yields the protein CASSAGTEKETQYF.

V and J are TRBV20-1 and TRBJ2-3; D not resolved. The CDR3 contains 15 residues. The ends were cut back, 8 bases at V and 2 bases at J, with 20 bases in the middle. The germline gives CDR1 DFQATT, CDR2 SNEGSKA (reference sequence). The DNA for the CDR3 is TGCAGTTCCCGAGAACACCCGATCCCCACAGATACGCAGTATTTT. Its protein is CSSREHPIPTDTQYF.